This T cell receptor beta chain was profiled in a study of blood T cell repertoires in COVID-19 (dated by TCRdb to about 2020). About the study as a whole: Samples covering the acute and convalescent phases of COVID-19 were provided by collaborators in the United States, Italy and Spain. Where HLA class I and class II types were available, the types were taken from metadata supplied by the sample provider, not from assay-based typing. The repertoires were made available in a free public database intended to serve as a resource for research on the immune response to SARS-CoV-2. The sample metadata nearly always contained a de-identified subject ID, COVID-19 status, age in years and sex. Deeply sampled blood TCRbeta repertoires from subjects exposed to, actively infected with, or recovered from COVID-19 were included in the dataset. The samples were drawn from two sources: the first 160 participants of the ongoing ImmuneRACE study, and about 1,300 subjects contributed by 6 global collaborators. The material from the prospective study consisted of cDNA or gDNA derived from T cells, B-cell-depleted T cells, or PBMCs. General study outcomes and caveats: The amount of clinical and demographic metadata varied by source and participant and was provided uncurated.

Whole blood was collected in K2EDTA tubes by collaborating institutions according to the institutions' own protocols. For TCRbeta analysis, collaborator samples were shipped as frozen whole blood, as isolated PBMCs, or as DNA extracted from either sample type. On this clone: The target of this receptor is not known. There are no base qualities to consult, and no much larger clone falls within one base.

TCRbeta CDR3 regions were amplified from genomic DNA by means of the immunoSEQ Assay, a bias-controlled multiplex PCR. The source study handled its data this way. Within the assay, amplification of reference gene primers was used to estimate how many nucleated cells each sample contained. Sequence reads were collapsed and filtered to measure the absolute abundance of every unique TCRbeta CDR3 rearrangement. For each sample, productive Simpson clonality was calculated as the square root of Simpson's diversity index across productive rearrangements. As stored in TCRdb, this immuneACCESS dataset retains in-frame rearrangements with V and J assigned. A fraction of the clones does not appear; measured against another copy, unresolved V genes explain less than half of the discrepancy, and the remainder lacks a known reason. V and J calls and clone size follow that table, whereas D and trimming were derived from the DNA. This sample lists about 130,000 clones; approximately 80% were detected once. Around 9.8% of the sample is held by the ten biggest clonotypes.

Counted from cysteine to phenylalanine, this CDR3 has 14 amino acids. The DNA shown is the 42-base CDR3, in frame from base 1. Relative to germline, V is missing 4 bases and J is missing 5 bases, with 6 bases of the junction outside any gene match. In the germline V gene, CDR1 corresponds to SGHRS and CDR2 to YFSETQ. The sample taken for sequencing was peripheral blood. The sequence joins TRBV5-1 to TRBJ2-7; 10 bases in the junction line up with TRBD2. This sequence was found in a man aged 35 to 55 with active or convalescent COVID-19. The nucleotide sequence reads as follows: TGCGCCAGCAGCCGCAGCGGGGGGGCAGACGAGCAGTACTTC. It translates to CASSRSGGADEQYF.